These 12 T cell receptor beta chains share one sample of origin, sequenced in a study of T cells expressing NK-cell markers. After re-calling the 5' RACE reads, TCRdb lists one entry per CDR3 protein, DNA absent. The data include 440,000 or so distinct CDR3 sequences; the top ten clones carry more than 7%. Sample: blood T cells: a sorted CD56 or NKG2C T cell subset, CD4+ or CD8+ T cells, or bulk PBMC T cells (not recorded which). The source is a woman between 18 and 69 years old in good health.

CDR3 loop: CASSLVTNQPQHF. The chain recombines TRBV5-5 with TRBJ1-5. CDR1 is SGHKS, CDR2 YYEKEE, per germline (reference sequence). This CDR3 contains 13 residues.

The chain has TRBV4-3 and TRBJ1-1. Germline CDR1 is LGHNA and CDR2 is YSLEER. The CDR3 has 14 amino acids. The CDR3 loop reads CASSRGDGYTEAFF.

The rearrangement joins TRBV4-3 to TRBJ1-1; TCRdb returns TRBD1, unconfirmable since there is no DNA. The CDR3 covers 15 residues. Germline values: CDR1 LGHNA, CDR2 YSLEER. CDR3 protein: CASSQRTGSGTEAFF.

The chain couples TRBV7-2 to TRBJ2-3; the D call from TCRdb, TRBD2, cannot be confirmed without DNA. Germline values: CDR1 SGHTA, CDR2 FQGNSA. This CDR3 has 16 residues. The chain's CDR3 is CASSLRLAGDTDTQYF.

The chain links TRBV27 to TRBJ1-2; TCRdb picks TRBD1, but there is no DNA to check that call. Germline V CDR1 and CDR2: MNHEY, SMNVEV (reference sequence). This CDR3 contains 15 residues. Here the CDR3 reads CASSTGQGSWRGYTF.

J is TRBJ2-1 and V is TRBV20-1; no DNA is available, so the TRBD2 call from TCRdb remains unchecked. The V gene's germline CDR1 is DFQATT and CDR2 SNEGSKA (reference sequence). This CDR3 spans 13 amino acids. Here the CDR3 reads CSAPRTRPNEQFF.

The rearrangement uses TRBV6-1 and TRBJ2-7. This CDR3 is 11 amino acids long. Germline V gene lookup returns CDR1 MNHNS and CDR2 SASEGT. CDR3 loop: CASSEVRVQYF.

The gene calls are TRBV6-5 and TRBJ2-4; TCRdb indicates TRBD1, and absent DNA this call remains unverified. The CDR3 totals 15 residues. Germline V gives CDR1 MNHEY, CDR2 SVGAGI. This chain's CDR3 is CASSSPGQGKNIQYF.

The rearrangement links TRBV6-1 to TRBJ1-5; absent DNA, TCRdb's TRBD1 call cannot be checked. Germline CDR1 reads MNHNS; CDR2 reads SASEGT. This CDR3 is 15 amino acids long. The CDR3: CASSRGQGAAQPQHF.

J is TRBJ1-1 and V is TRBV6-5. CDR3 length equals 16 residues. The V gene's germline CDR1 is MNHEY and CDR2 SVGAGI. CDR3 amino acids: CASSYTHGKRDTEAFF.

The V gene is TRBV7-2, the J gene TRBJ1-5. The length of the CDR3 is 15 residues. CDR1 and CDR2 from the germline V gene are SGHTA and FQGNSA. CDR3: CASTAPGRSNQPQHF. Complete variable domain (other parts from reference TRBV7-2 and TRBJ1-5): GAGVSQSPSNKVTEKGKDVELRCDPISGHTALYWYRQSLGQGLEFLIYFQGNSAPDKSGLPSDRFSAERTGGSVSTLTIQRTQQEDSAVYLCASTAPGRSNQPQHFGDGTRLSIL.

This chain joins TRBV18 and TRBJ2-1; TCRdb names TRBD2, which stays unverified in the absence of DNA. The CDR3 has 16 residues. Germline lookup yields CDR1 KGHSH and CDR2 LQKENI. This chain's CDR3 is CASSSTGTSGFDEQFF.